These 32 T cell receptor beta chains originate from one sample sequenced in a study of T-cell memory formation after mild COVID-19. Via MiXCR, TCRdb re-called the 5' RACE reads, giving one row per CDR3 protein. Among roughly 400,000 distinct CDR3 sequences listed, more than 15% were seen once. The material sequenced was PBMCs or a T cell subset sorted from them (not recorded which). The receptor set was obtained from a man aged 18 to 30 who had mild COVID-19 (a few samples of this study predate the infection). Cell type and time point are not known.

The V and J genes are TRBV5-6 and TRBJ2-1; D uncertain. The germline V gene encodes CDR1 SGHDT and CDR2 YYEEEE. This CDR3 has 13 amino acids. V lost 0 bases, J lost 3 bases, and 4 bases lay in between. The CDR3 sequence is CASSLEFYNEQFF. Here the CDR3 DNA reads TGTGCCAGCAGCTTGGAGTTCTACAATGAGCAGTTCTTC.

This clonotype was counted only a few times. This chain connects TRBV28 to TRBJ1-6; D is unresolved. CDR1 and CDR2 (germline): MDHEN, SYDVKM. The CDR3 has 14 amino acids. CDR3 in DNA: TGTGCTGGACGTGTAGGGTCCTATAATTCACCCCTCCACTTT. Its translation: CAGRVGSYNSPLHF. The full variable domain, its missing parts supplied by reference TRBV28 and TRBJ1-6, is DVKVTQSSRYLVKRTGEKVFLECVQDMDHENMFWYRQDPGLGLRLIYFSYDVKMKEKGDIPEGYSVSREKKERFSLILESASTNQTSMYLCAGRVGSYNSPLHFGNGTRLTVT.

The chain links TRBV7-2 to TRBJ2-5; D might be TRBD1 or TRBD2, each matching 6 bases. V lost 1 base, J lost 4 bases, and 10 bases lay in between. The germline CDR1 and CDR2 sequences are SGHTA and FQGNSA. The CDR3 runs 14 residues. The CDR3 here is CASSLGGAVETQYF. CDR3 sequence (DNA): TGTGCCAGCAGCTTAGGGGGGGCCGTAGAGACCCAGTACTTC.

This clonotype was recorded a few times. This chain's CDR3 is CASSVGPRGQGNSPLHF. CDR3 nucleotides: TGCGCCAGCAGCGTGGGACCCAGGGGGCAGGGTAATTCACCCCTCCACTTT. The genes are TRBV5-1 and TRBJ1-6; 8 bases map to TRBD1. Looked up from germline, CDR1 is SGHRS and CDR2 is YFSETQ. This CDR3 spans 17 amino acids. V was clipped by 4 bases and J by 6 bases; unmatched bases: 12. Full variable domain (outside the CDR3, taken from reference TRBV5-1 and TRBJ1-6): KAGVTQTPRYLIKTRGQQVTLSCSPISGHRSVSWYQQTPGQGLQFLFEYFSETQRNKGNFPGRFSGRQFSNSRSEMNVSTLELGDSALYLCASSVGPRGQGNSPLHFGNGTRLTVT.

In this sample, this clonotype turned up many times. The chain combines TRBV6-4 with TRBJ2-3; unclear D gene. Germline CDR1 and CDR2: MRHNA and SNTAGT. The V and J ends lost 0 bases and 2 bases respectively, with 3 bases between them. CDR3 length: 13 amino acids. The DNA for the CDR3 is TGTGCCAGCAGTGACTCGACCACAGATACGCAGTATTTT. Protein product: CASSDSTTDTQYF.

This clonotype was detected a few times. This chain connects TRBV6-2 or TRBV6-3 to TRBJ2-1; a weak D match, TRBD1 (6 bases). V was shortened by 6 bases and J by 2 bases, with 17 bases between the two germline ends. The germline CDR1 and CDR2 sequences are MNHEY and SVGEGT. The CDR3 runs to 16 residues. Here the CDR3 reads CASSEDQGLPYNEQFF. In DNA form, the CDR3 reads TGTGCCAGCAGCGAAGACCAGGGGCTTCCCTACAATGAGCAGTTCTTC.

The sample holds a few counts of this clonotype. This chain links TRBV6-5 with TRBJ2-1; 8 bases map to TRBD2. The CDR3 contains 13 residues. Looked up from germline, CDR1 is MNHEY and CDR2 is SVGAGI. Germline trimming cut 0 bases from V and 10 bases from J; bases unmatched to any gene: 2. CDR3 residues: CASSYSASGEQFF. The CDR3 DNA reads TGTGCCAGCAGTTACTCCGCTAGCGGGGAGCAGTTCTTC.

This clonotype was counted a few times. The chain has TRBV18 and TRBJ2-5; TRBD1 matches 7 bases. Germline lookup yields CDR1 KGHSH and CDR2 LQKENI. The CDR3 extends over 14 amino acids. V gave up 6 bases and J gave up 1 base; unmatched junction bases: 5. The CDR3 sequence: CASSKQGPQETQYF. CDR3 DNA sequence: TGTGCCAGCTCGAAACAGGGGCCCCAAGAGACCCAGTACTTC.

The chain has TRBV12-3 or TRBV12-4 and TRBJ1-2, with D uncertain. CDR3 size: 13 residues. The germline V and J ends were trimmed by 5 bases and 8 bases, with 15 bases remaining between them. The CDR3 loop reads CASSAGWVEGYTF. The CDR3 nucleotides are TGTGCCAGCAGTGCGGGGTGGGTGGAAGGCTACACCTTC.

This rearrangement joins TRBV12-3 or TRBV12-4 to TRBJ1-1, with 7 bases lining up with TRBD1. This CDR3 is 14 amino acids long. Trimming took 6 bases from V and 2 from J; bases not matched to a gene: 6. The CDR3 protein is CASSSGTVNTEAFF. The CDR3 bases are TGTGCCAGCAGCTCCGGGACAGTTAACACTGAAGCTTTCTTT.

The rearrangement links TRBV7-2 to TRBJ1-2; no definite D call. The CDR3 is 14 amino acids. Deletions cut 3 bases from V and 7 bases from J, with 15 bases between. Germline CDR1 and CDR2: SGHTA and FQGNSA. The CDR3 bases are TGTGCCAGCAGCTTCTTTAGTCCTTCGGGTGGCTACACCTTC. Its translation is CASSFFSPSGGYTF.

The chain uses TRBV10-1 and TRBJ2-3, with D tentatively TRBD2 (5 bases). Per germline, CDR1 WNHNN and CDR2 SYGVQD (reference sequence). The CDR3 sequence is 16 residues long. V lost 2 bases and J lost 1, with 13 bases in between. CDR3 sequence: CASSEVRGWGTDTQYF. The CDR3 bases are TGCGCCAGCAGTGAGGTCCGGGGTTGGGGCACAGATACGCAGTATTTT.

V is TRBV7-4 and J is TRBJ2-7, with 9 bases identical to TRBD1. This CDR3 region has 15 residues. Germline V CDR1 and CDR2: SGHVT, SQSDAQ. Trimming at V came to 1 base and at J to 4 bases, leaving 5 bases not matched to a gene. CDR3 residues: CASSLGDRVGYEQYV. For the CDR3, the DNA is TGTGCCAGCAGCTTAGGGGACAGGGTGGGATACGAGCAGTACGTC.

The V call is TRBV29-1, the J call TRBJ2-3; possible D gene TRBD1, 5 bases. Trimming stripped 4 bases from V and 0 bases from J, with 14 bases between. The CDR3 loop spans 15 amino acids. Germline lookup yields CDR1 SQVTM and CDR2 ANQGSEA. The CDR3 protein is CSVGRGPLSTDTQYF. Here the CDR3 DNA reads TGCAGCGTTGGAAGGGGCCCTCTTAGCACAGATACGCAGTATTTT.

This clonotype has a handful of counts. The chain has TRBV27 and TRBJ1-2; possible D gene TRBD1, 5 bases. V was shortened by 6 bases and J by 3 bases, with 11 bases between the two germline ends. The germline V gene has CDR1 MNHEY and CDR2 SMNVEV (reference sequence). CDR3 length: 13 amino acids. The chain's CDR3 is CASRTAGHYGYTF. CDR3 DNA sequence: TGTGCCAGCAGGACGGCAGGGCACTATGGCTACACCTTC.

The CDR3 DNA reads as TGCGCCAGCAGCTTGGTGGCTTCCCCGTTCTCAGATACGCAGTATTTT. Its protein is CASSLVASPFSDTQYF. The rearrangement uses TRBV5-1 and TRBJ2-3; D gene unclear. The CDR3 is 16 amino acids. The germline CDR1 and CDR2 sequences are SGHRS and YFSETQ. V was shortened by 0 bases and J by 4 bases, with 15 bases between the two germline ends.

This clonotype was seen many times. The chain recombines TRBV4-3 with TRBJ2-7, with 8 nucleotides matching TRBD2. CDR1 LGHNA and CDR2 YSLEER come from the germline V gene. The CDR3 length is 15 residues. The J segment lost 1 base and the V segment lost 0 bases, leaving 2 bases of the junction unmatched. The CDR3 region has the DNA TGCGCCAGCAGCCAAGAAAGCGGGGGTTCCTACGAGCAGTACTTC. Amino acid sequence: CASSQESGGSYEQYF.

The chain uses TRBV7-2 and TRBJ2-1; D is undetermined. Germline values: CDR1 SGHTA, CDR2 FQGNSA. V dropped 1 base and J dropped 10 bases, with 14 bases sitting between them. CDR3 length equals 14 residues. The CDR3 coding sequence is TGTGCCAGCAGCTTAGAAAGGGCCGGAGCGGAGCAGTTCTTC. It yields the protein CASSLERAGAEQFF. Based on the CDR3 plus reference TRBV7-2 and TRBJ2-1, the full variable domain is GAGVSQSPSNKVTEKGKDVELRCDPISGHTALYWYRQSLGQGLEFLIYFQGNSAPDKSGLPSDRFSAERTGGSVSTLTIQRTQQEDSAVYLCASSLERAGAEQFFGPGTRLTVL.

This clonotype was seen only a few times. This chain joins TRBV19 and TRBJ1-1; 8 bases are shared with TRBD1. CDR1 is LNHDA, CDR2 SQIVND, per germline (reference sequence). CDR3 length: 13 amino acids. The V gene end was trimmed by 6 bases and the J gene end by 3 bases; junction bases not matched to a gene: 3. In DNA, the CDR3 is TGTGCCAGTAGGCCGGACAGGGACACTGAAGCTTTCTTT. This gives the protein CASRPDRDTEAFF.

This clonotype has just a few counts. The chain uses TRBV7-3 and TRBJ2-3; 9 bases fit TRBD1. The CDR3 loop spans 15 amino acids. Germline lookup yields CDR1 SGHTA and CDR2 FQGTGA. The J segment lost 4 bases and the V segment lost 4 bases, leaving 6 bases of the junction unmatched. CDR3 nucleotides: TGTGCCAGCAGCTCAACAGGGGGCGCGTCAGATACGCAGTATTTT. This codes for CASSSTGGASDTQYF.

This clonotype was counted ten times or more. The DNA for the CDR3 is TGCAGTGCTAGAACGGGGGGGAGCACAGATACGCAGTATTTT. This translates into CSARTGGSTDTQYF. The chain carries TRBV20-1 and TRBJ2-3; TRBD2 matches at 8 bases. The CDR3 contains 14 residues. CDR1 is DFQATT, CDR2 SNEGSKA, per germline (reference sequence). J was trimmed by 0 bases and V by 2 bases; bases with no gene match: 1.

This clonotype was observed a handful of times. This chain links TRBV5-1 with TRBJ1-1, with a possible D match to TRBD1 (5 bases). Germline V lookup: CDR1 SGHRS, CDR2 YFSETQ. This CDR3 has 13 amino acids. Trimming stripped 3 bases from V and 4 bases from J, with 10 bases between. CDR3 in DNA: TGCGCCAGCAGCTGGGGGGTACCCACTGAAGCTTTCTTT. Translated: CASSWGVPTEAFF.

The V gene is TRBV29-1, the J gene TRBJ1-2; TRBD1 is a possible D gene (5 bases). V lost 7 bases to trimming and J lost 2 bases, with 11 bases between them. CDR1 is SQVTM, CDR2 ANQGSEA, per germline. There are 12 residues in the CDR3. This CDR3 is CSGKTANYGYTF. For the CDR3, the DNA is TGCAGCGGTAAGACAGCGAACTATGGCTACACCTTC.

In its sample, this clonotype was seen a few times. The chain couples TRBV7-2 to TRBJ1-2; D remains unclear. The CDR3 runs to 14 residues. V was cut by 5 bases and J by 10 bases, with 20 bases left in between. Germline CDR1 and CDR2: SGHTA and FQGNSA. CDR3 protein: CASSPRIPLIDYTF. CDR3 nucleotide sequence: TGTGCCAGCAGCCCTCGAATTCCTCTGATAGACTACACCTTC. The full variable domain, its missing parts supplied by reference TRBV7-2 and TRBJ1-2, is GAGVSQSPSNKVTEKGKDVELRCDPISGHTALYWYRQSLGQGLEFLIYFQGNSAPDKSGLPSDRFSAERTGGSVSTLTIQRTQQEDSAVYLCASSPRIPLIDYTFGSGTRLTVV.

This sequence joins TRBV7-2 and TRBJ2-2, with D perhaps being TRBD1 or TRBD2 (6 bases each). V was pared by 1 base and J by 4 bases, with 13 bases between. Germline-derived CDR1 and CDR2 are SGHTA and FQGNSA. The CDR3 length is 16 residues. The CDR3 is CASSLERGVLTGELFF. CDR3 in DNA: TGTGCCAGCAGCTTAGAAAGGGGGGTTCTCACCGGGGAGCTGTTTTTT.

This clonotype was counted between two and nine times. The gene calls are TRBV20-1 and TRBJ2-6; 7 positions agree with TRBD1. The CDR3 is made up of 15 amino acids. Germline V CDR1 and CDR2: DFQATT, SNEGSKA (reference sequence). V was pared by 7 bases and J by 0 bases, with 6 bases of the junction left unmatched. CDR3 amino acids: CSGRQGTSGANVLTF. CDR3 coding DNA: TGCAGTGGCCGACAGGGAACCTCTGGGGCCAACGTCCTGACTTTC.

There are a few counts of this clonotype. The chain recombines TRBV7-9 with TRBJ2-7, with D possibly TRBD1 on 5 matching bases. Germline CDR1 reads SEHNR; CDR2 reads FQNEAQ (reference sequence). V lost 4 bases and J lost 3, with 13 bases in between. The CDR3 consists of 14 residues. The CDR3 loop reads CASSSQVTRYEQYF. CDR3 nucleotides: TGTGCCAGCAGCTCACAGGTGACGCGCTACGAGCAGTACTTC. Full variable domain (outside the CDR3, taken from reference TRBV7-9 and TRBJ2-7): DTGVSQNPRHKITKRGQNVTFRCDPISEHNRLYWYRQTLGQGPEFLTYFQNEAQLEKSRLLSDRFSAERPKGSFSTLEIQRTEQGDSAMYLCASSSQVTRYEQYFGPGTRLTVT.

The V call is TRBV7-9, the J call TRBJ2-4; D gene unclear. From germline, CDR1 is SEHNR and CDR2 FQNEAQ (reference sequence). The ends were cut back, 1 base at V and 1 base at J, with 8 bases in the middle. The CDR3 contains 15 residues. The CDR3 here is CASSLDWRAKNIQYF. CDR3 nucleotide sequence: TGTGCCAGCAGCTTAGATTGGCGGGCCAAAAACATTCAGTACTTC.

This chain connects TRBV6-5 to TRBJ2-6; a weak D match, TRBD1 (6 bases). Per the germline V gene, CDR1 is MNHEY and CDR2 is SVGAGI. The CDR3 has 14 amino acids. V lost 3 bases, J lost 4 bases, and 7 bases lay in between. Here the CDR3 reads CASSYQGGANVLTF. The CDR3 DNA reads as TGTGCCAGCAGTTATCAGGGGGGGGCCAACGTCCTGACTTTC.

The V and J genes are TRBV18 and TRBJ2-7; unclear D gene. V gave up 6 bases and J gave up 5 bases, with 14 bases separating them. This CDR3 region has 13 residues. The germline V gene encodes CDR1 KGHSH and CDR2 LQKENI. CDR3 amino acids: CASSRLTEDEQYF. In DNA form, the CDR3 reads TGTGCCAGCTCCCGGTTGACTGAGGACGAGCAGTACTTC.

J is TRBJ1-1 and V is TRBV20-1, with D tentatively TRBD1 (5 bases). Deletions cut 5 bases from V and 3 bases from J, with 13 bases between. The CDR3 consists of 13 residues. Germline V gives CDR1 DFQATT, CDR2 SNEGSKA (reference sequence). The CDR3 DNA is TGCAGTGCTCAACAACAGGATGACACTGAAGCTTTCTTT. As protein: CSAQQQDDTEAFF.

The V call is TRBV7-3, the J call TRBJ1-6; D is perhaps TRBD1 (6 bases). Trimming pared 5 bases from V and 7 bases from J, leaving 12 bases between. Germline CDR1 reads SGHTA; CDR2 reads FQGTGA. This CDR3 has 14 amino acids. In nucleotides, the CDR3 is TGTGCCAGCAGCGAGGACAGCGGGAATTCACCCCTCCACTTT. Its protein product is CASSEDSGNSPLHF.